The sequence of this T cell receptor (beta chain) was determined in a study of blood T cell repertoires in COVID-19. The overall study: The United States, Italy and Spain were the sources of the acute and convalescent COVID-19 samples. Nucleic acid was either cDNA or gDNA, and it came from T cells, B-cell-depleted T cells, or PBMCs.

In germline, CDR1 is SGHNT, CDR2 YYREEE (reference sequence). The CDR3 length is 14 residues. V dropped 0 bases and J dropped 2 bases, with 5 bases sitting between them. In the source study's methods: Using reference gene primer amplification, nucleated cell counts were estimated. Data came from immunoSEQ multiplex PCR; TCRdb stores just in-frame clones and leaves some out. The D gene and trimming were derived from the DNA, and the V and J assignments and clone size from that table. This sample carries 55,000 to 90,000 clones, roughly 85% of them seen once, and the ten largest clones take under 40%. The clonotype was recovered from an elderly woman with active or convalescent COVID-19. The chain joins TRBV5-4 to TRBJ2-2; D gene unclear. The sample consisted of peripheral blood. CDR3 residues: CASSLGANTGELFF. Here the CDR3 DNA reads TGTGCCAGCAGCTTGGGGGCCAACACCGGGGAGCTGTTTTTT.